This T cell receptor (beta chain) was captured in a study of blood T cell repertoires in COVID-19. Study information: Material from acute and convalescent COVID-19 was sourced from the United States, Italy and Spain. From T cells, B-cell-depleted T cells, or PBMCs came the material, which was cDNA or gDNA.

Original analysis: Reference gene primer amplification in the assay estimated nucleated cell counts. Some clones are missing from TCRdb's copy, which holds only in-frame ones; the method was immunoSEQ multiplex PCR. Clonal size and the V and J genes are those of that table, whereas D and trimming came from the DNA. The sample yields 68,000 or so clones, roughly three quarters seen once. The germline V gene has CDR1 SNHLY and CDR2 FYNNEI. V dropped 4 bases and J dropped 7 bases, with 14 bases sitting between them. This CDR3 region has 13 residues. Sequencing input: peripheral blood. The clonotype originates from a woman between 50 and 59 years old with acute or convalescent COVID-19. The J gene is TRBJ2-7, the V gene TRBV2, with a possible D match to TRBD2 (6 bases). CDR3 protein: CASSGSLEGEQYF. In nucleotides, the CDR3 is TGTGCCAGCAGTGGATCATTGGAGGGGGAGCAGTACTTC. The full variable domain, with the rest looked up from reference TRBV2 and TRBJ2-7, is EPEVTQTPSHQVTQMGQEVILRCVPISNHLYFYWYRQILGQKVEFLVSFYNNEISEKSEIFDDQFSVERPDGSNFTLKIRSTKLEDSAMYFCASSGSLEGEQYFGPGTRLTVT.